This TCR beta chain emerged from a study of shared clonotypes between healthy human individuals. Findings and caveats of the study: Several donors held about 5.1% of naive CD4 clonotypes in common. Naive subsets tended to show greater estimated richness than memory subsets.

This clone was recorded once. Its antigen is still unknown. Samples underwent the assay at deep level. Genomic DNA per cell subset filled all wells of several immunoSEQ plates. This table comes from immunoSEQ multiplex PCR, and its TCRdb copy is limited to in-frame clones, with some not included. Of 850,000 to 1,200,000 clones listed, more than 60% are singletons. This CDR3 spans 12 amino acids. Germline loops: CDR1 MNHNS, CDR2 SASEGT. V shed 2 bases and J shed 7 bases, with 6 bases lying between them. The sequenced sample consisted of memory CD4+ T cells sorted from blood. Subset reported: CD45RA-negative fraction. The chain employs TRBV6-1 and TRBJ1-5; D gene unclear. The TCR sequence derives from a man aged 18-30 years in good health. The CDR3 DNA sequence: TGTGCCAGCAGTGAATCAATGCAGCCCCAGCATTTT. Translation gives CASSESMQPQHF.